One and the same sample provided the 3 T cell receptor beta chains below, sequenced in a study of shared clonotypes between healthy human individuals. The data were produced by immunoSEQ multiplex PCR, yet TCRdb's version contains in-frame clones alone and is incomplete. Of about 1 million clones listed, about 80% are singletons. Sequenced sample: memory CD4+ T cells sorted from blood. The subset was: CD45RA-negative fraction. These receptors all come from a man between 18 and 35 years old in good health.

This clone was counted a few times. A read error may explain this, as a much larger clone is one base away. The rearrangement joins TRBV11-3 to TRBJ2-2; no clear D. V shed 5 bases and J shed 3 bases, with 4 bases lying between them. Germline CDR1 is SGHNT and CDR2 is YENEEA. The CDR3 has 12 amino acids. CDR3 amino acids: CASSTDTGELFF. As DNA, the CDR3 is TGTGCCAGCAGCACCGACACCGGGGAGCTGTTTTTT. Based on the CDR3 plus reference TRBV11-3 and TRBJ2-2, the full variable domain is EAGVVQSPRYKIIEKKQPVAFWCNPISGHNTLYWYLQNLGQGPELLIRYENEEAVDDSQLPKDRFSAERLKGVDSTLKIQPAELGDSAVYLCASSTDTGELFFGEGSRLTVL.

V gene TRBV5-8 combines with J gene TRBJ2-3; 12 nucleotides line up with TRBD1. Unmatched junction bases numbered 3, after V lost 0 bases and J lost 7 bases. The germline V gene encodes CDR1 SGHTS and CDR2 YDEGEE. This CDR3 region has 15 residues. This CDR3 is CASSLVGQGAYTQYF. In nucleotides, the CDR3 is TGTGCCAGCAGCTTGGTGGGACAGGGGGCATATACGCAGTATTTT.

This clone turned up a few times. The chain uses TRBV30 and TRBJ1-1, with D uncertain. Germline CDR1 is GTSNPN and CDR2 is SVGIG (reference sequence). The V and J ends lost 7 bases and 1 base respectively, with 7 bases between them. The CDR3 runs to 11 residues. CDR3 amino acids: CALGRNTEAFF. CDR3 DNA: TGTGCCTTAGGACGGAACACTGAAGCTTTCTTT. The whole variable domain, remainder taken from reference TRBV30 and TRBJ1-1, is SQTIHQWPATLVQPVGSPLSLECTVEGTSNPNLYWYRQAAGRGLQLLFYSVGIGQISSEVPQNLSASRPQDRQFILSSKKLLLSDSGFYLCALGRNTEAFFGQGTRLTVV.